Shown below are 7 T cell receptor beta chains from a single sample sequenced in a study of vaccination effects on CD4 cells after COVID-19. Repertoires were generated with immunoSEQ multiplex PCR, while TCRdb's copy carries only in-frame clones and drops some. The sample lists tens of thousands of clones; 65% to 75% were seen once. Their recognized antigens are unknown. ViraFEST assay sequencing came after antigen-specific CD4+ T cells were expanded with viral peptide pools. A roughly 10-day culture period preceded the isolation of CD4+ T cells. Vaccinees lacked prior SARS-CoV-2 infection and tested negative for nucleocapsid antibodies. The input for sequencing was CD4+ T cells from PBMCs cultured with HCoV-NL63 spike peptides, taken before COVID-19 vaccination. The receptor source for this set is a human donor who received a COVID-19 vaccine.

The chain employs TRBV7-3 and TRBJ2-2, with a weak D call TRBD1 (6 bases). The CDR3 extends over 16 amino acids. Trimming took off 5 bases at V and 1 base at J, with 14 bases between the two ends. The germline V gene has CDR1 SGHTA and CDR2 FQGTGA. CDR3 region: CASSPKQGRNTGELFF. The CDR3, as DNA: TGTGCCAGCAGCCCGAAACAGGGACGGAACACCGGGGAGCTGTTTTTT.

Only a few counts were recorded for this clone. V is TRBV11-2 and J is TRBJ2-7; no clear D gene. With 5 bases removed from V and 3 bases from J, the gap between germline ends came to 14 bases. Germline values: CDR1 SGHAT, CDR2 FQNNGV. This CDR3 is 14 amino acids long. CDR3 in DNA: TGTGCCAGCAGCGAACAACAGTCGAGCTACGAGCAGTACGTC. Protein product: CASSEQQSSYEQYV.

The rearrangement uses TRBV28 and TRBJ1-1; no firm D call. The CDR3 consists of 12 residues. Germline V gene sequence: CDR1 MDHEN, CDR2 SYDVKM. The V end was cut by 8 bases, the J end by 3 bases, with 10 bases between. CDR3 DNA: TGTGCCAGCCGAAACGAGTACACTGAAGCTTTCTTT. This sequence encodes CASRNEYTEAFF.

The chain recombines TRBV19 with TRBJ1-4; the D gene is possibly TRBD1 (5 bases). This CDR3 comprises 16 residues. V gave up 3 bases and J gave up 5 bases, with 16 bases separating them. Germline values: CDR1 LNHDA, CDR2 SQIVND (reference sequence). CDR3 coding DNA: TGTGCCAGTAGTATTATTAAGGGACGGAGAAATGAAAAACTGTTTTTT. Protein: CASSIIKGRRNEKLFF.

The CDR3 sequence: CASSREGPETQYF. The CDR3 DNA sequence: TGTGCCAGCAGTCGGGAGGGTCCAGAGACCCAGTACTTC. This sequence joins TRBV6-5 and TRBJ2-5; 8 nucleotides agree with TRBD2. V lost 5 bases to trimming and J lost 4 bases; unmatched junction nucleotides: 3. Germline CDR1 and CDR2: MNHEY and SVGAGI. CDR3 length: 13 residues.

The DNA for the CDR3 is TGCGCCAGCAGCTTGGAGCTGGGGGACACTGAAGCTTTCTTT. Amino acid sequence: CASSLELGDTEAFF. The chain joins TRBV5-1 to TRBJ1-1; D is possibly TRBD1 (5 bases). This CDR3 spans 14 amino acids. Germline V gene sequence: CDR1 SGHRS, CDR2 YFSETQ. The V end was cut by 0 bases, the J end by 3 bases, with 9 bases between.

The DNA of the CDR3 is TGTGCCAGCAGAACAGGGGGCGCGATTCTGGGGAACACTGAAGCTTTCTTT. Translation gives CASRTGGAILGNTEAFF. The chain has TRBV27 and TRBJ1-1, with 9 positions matching TRBD1. With V trimmed by 6 bases and J by 1 base, 12 bases remained unmatched. The length of the CDR3 is 17 residues. The V gene's germline CDR1 is MNHEY and CDR2 SMNVEV (reference sequence).